These 7 T cell receptor beta chains were all obtained from the same sample, sequenced in a study of regulatory T cells in long-lasting Graves disease. As to time point: newly diagnosed GD, antithyroid drugs for less than 3 months. RNA extracted from PBMCs served as the sequencing template. The TCR beta library used iRepertoire HTBI primers with Arm-PCR amplification of CDR3. TCRdb fed the multiplex PCR reads into MiXCR, producing one record per CDR3 protein. The sample has 300,000 to 400,000 distinct CDR3 sequences, roughly 16% seen once; the top ten hold approximately 22%. The sequenced sample was peripheral blood mononuclear cells (PBMCs), obtained at new diagnosis, from a patient treated with antithyroid drugs. Receptors originate from a female donor with Graves disease.

The chain joins TRBV25-1 to TRBJ2-5; 10 nucleotides agree with TRBD1. Germline CDR1 and CDR2: MGHDK and SYGVNS. This CDR3 has 17 residues. Trimming at V came to 0 bases and at J to 5 bases, leaving 9 bases not matched to a gene. CDR3 amino acids: CASSEYRETGGGETQYF. In DNA, the CDR3 is TGTGCCAGCAGTGAATATCGCGAGACAGGGGGCGGTGAGACCCAGTACTTC.

To note about this clonotype: It may be a read error: a sequence one base away is much more abundant. The rearrangement links TRBV28 to TRBJ2-7; 7 bases map to TRBD1. CDR1 and CDR2 (germline): MDHEN, SYDVKM. The CDR3 runs 13 residues. V trimming: 6 bases; J trimming: 3 bases; junction bases outside the gene matches: 5. CDR3 nucleotides: TGTGCCAGCAGGTCGACAGGGCGCTACGAGCAGTACTTC. Residues: CASRSTGRYEQYF.

This clonotype was counted between two and nine times. A read error is possible here, since a much larger clone lies one base away. The chain uses TRBV2 and TRBJ1-2, with TRBD1 as a possible D gene (6 bases). This CDR3 region has 13 residues. Germline CDR1 is SNHLY and CDR2 is FYNNEI. Trimming cost V 5 bases and J 7 bases, with 14 bases left between them. As DNA, the CDR3 is TGTGCCAGCAGTCCTGCAGGGGAGGGTGGCTACACCTTC. Its protein is CASSPAGEGGYTF.

This clonotype occurred a few times. The chain combines TRBV7-9 with TRBJ2-2; no definite D call. With 2 bases removed from V and 7 bases from J, the gap between germline ends came to 8 bases. CDR1 is SEHNR and CDR2 is FQNEAQ in the germline V gene (reference sequence). The CDR3 loop spans 13 amino acids. In nucleotides, the CDR3 is TGTGCCAGCAGCTTACTAGGCGGCGGGGAGCTGTTTTTT. It yields the protein CASSLLGGGELFF.

The genes are TRBV9 and TRBJ1-3; weak D call: TRBD1 (5 bases). The length of the CDR3 is 18 residues. V dropped 4 bases and J dropped 0 bases, with 20 bases sitting between them. Germline CDR1 SGDLS, CDR2 YYNGEE. The CDR3 coding sequence is TGTGCCAGCAGCCAAAGCCGTTCAGGGTCGGGCTCTGGAAACACCATATATTTT. Translated, it gives CASSQSRSGSGSGNTIYF.

The chain recombines TRBV28 with TRBJ1-2, with 7 bases identical to TRBD1. The CDR3 has 15 amino acids. The V segment lost 5 bases and the J segment 4 bases; nucleotides outside the gene matches: 10. CDR1 is MDHEN and CDR2 is SYDVKM in the germline V gene. The CDR3 region is CASSNGQALFYGYTF. CDR3 nucleotide sequence: TGTGCCAGCAGTAACGGACAGGCGCTCTTCTATGGCTACACCTTC.

This clonotype was detected only a few times. V is TRBV2 and J is TRBJ1-3, with 7 positions matching TRBD1. The CDR3 has 17 amino acids. From germline, CDR1 is SNHLY and CDR2 FYNNEI. The trim removed 6 bases at V and 2 bases at J, leaving 13 bases unmatched. The chain's CDR3 is CASSPRGQPGAGNTIYF. The CDR3 DNA is TGTGCCAGCAGCCCTCGGGGACAGCCAGGGGCTGGAAACACCATATATTTT.